The rows below give T cell receptor beta chains drawn from one sample of a study of T-cell reconstitution after alpha-beta-depleted transplantation in children. TCRdb re-called the PCR reads through MiXCR, storing one row per CDR3 protein. The sample lists about 290,000 distinct CDR3 sequences, about a tenth occurring once. The source was PBMCs, collected before TCRalphabeta/CD19-depleted stem cell transplant. Receptor source: a boy younger than two with acute myeloid leukemia, due to receive a stem cell transplant. The CDR3 runs from the conserved cysteine through the conserved F or W. The D gene is left open where the match is weak. Part of the rows lack a size; the others show once, few, many or a class for expanded clones.

d_call	cdr3_length	v_call	clone_size	j_call	cdr3_nt	cdr3_aa
TRBD2	18	TRBV28	many	TRBJ2-7	TGTGCCAGCAGTTTATTCTCCCCACTAGCGGGAGTTAGGAACGAGCAGTACTTC	CASSLFSPLAGVRNEQYF
.	18	TRBV3-1	few	TRBJ1-3	TGTGCCAGCAGCCAAGATGGGGGGGAGAGCTTTCCTGGAAACACCATATATTTT	CASSQDGGESFPGNTIYF
TRBD1	17	TRBV7-9	few	TRBJ2-6	TGTGCCAGCAGCTTCGGACAGGGAGGCCCTGGGGCCAACGTCCTGACTTTC	CASSFGQGGPGANVLTF
TRBD2	16	TRBV11-2	many	TRBJ2-1	TGTGCCAGCAGCTTAGACGGGACTAGCGGTAACAATGAGCAGTTCTTC	CASSLDGTSGNNEQFF
.	14	TRBV5-1	many	TRBJ2-1	TGCGCCAGCAGGCAAAGCCTCAGCCCGGGAGAGCAGTTCTTC	CASRQSLSPGEQFF
.	17	TRBV18	many	TRBJ1-1	TGTGCCAGCTCACCCCGCGCCGGCTTGACCCTGAACACTGAAGCTTTCTTT	CASSPRAGLTLNTEAFF
.	15	TRBV25-1	many	TRBJ2-7	TGTGCCAGCAGTGAGGACAGTGCCCCTGGAAGGGCGCAGTACTTC	CASSEDSAPGRAQYF
TRBD2	15	TRBV20-1	few	TRBJ2-1	TGCAGTGCTCTTATCCCGGGACTAGCGGACAATGAGCAGTTCTTC	CSALIPGLADNEQFF
TRBD1	14	TRBV6-2/TRBV6-3	.	TRBJ2-7	TGTGCCAGCAGTTACGGTCAGGGGGCCTACGAGCAGTACTTC	CASSYGQGAYEQYF
TRBD2	16	TRBV5-6	many	TRBJ2-1	TGTGCCAGCAGCTTGCCCCAGGGAGGGCCCTACAATGAGCAGTTCTTC	CASSLPQGGPYNEQFF
TRBD1	15	TRBV28	few	TRBJ2-7	TGTGCCAGCAGTACTCCTCGGGACAGGGCCTACGAGCAGTACTTC	CASSTPRDRAYEQYF
.	18	TRBV9	many	TRBJ1-2	TGTGCCAGCAGCGTAGATGGGCTGGGCGCCCTTACTAACTATGGCTACACCTTC	CASSVDGLGALTNYGYTF
.	14	TRBV6-5	many	TRBJ1-5	TGTGCCAGCAGTTCCCTTGGACGGGATCAGCCCCAGCATTTT	CASSSLGRDQPQHF
.	14	TRBV5-1	many	TRBJ2-3	TGTGCCAGCAGTCCTCGGGGGAGCACAGATACGCAGTATTTT	CASSPRGSTDTQYF
.	13	TRBV7-9	few	TRBJ2-7	TGTGCCAGCCGGGGGACATCTACCTACGAGCAGTACTTC	CASRGTSTYEQYF
.	13	TRBV9	many	TRBJ2-2	TGTGCCAGCAGCGTAGCTAGTGTCGGGGAGCTGTTTTTT	CASSVASVGELFF
.	13	TRBV3-1	.	TRBJ1-1	TGTGCCAGCAGCTACCGGACGGCGGAGGGAGCTTTCTTT	CASSYRTAEGAFF
TRBD2	17	TRBV24-1	few	TRBJ2-5	TGTGCCACCAGTGATACGCAGCGGGAGGGCCTAATGGAGACCCAGTACTTC	CATSDTQREGLMETQYF
.	14	TRBV4-3	.	TRBJ2-7	TGCGCCAGCAGCCAAGATGTCAGCATCTACGAGCAGTACTTC	CASSQDVSIYEQYF
.	13	TRBV10-3	.	TRBJ1-3	TGTGCCATCAACCACAACTCTGGAAACACCATATATTTT	CAINHNSGNTIYF
.	11	TRBV2	many	TRBJ2-7	TGTGCCAGCACTGATTTCTACGAGCAGTACTTC	CASTDFYEQYF
.	12	TRBV29-1	.	TRBJ2-5	TGCAGCGTCACCGGTCACCTGGAGACCCAGTACTTC	CSVTGHLETQYF
TRBD1	15	TRBV29-1	.	TRBJ1-4	TGCAGCGTTGAAGTCGGAGGCAGGGGGGGGCTAAAAAGGTTTTTT	CSVEVGGRGGLKRFF
TRBD2	18	TRBV7-3	many	TRBJ2-1	TGTGCCAGCAGCTTATCATATCCGGGACTAGCGGGAGAGGATGAGCAGTTCTTC	CASSLSYPGLAGEDEQFF
TRBD2	17	TRBV5-1	many	TRBJ2-1	TGCGCCAGCAGCTTGGGGGTAAGCGGGAGCGCCTACAATGAGCAGTTCTTC	CASSLGVSGSAYNEQFF
.	17	TRBV10-3	.	TRBJ2-6	TGTGCCATCAGTGGGAGCGGGTCGAGCTCTGGGTCCAACGTCCTGACTTTC	CAISGSGSSSGSNVLTF
TRBD2	16	TRBV20-1	many	TRBJ2-2	TGCAGTGCTAGAGGGGGACTAGCGGGAGAGGCCGGGGAGCTGTTTTTT	CSARGGLAGEAGELFF
.	14	TRBV6-2/TRBV6-3	.	TRBJ1-2	TGTGCCAGCACTAAACTTCCGGGACCCTATGGCTACACCTTC	CASTKLPGPYGYTF
TRBD2	16	TRBV7-9	few	TRBJ2-7	TGTGCCAGCAGCTTTCAGACTAGCGGTTACTCTTACGAGCAGTACTTC	CASSFQTSGYSYEQYF
.	16	TRBV15	many	TRBJ2-7	TGTGCCACCAGCAGAGATGGTTCACGGAATACCTGGGAGCAGTACTTC	CATSRDGSRNTWEQYF
.	15	TRBV5-1	many	TRBJ2-7	TGCGCCAGCAGCTTGGCCGCGGGAAAGGGTTACGAGCAGTACTTC	CASSLAAGKGYEQYF
TRBD1	14	TRBV28	many	TRBJ1-2	TGTGCCAGCAGTTTATTCCAGGGGGAAGATGGCTACACCTTC	CASSLFQGEDGYTF
.	14	TRBV7-2	many	TRBJ2-1	TGTGCCAGCAGCTTCTCCGGGGGTTACAATGAGCAGTTCTTC	CASSFSGGYNEQFF
TRBD1	14	TRBV20-1	.	TRBJ1-2	TGCAGTGCTAGTCGGGCGGGACAGTCATATGGCTACACCTTC	CSASRAGQSYGYTF
.	17	TRBV21-1	.	TRBJ2-1	TGTGCCAGCAGCAAAGCGCTATGGGACAGCGACTACAATGAGCAGTTCTTC	CASSKALWDSDYNEQFF
.	13	TRBV7-2	.	TRBJ1-5	TGTGCCAGCAGCTTGAGGGGAAATCAGCACCAGCATTTT	CASSLRGNQHQHF
TRBD2	16	TRBV24-1	.	TRBJ2-3	TGTGCCACCAGTGACCCTAGCGGGGGGACCACAGATACGCAGTATTTT	CATSDPSGGTTDTQYF
.	11	TRBV7-9	many	TRBJ2-7	TGTGCCAGCAGCCCGGGCTACGAGCAGTACTTC	CASSPGYEQYF
TRBD1	15	TRBV15	few	TRBJ2-7	TGTGCCACCAGCAGAGGAGGACAGGGGGCGTACGAGCAGTACTTC	CATSRGGQGAYEQYF
.	15	TRBV12-3/TRBV12-4	few	TRBJ1-2	TGTGCCAGCAGTCACCGGGACACAACTTTCTATGGCTACACCTTC	CASSHRDTTFYGYTF
.	15	TRBV5-1	.	TRBJ2-7	TGCGCCAGCAGCTTGGCCACAGACGCCTCGGGCGAGCAGTACTTC	CASSLATDASGEQYF
TRBD2	15	TRBV29-1	many	TRBJ2-7	TGCAGCGTGGTCTCGGGGGCGGGAGGGACCTACGAGCAGTACTTC	CSVVSGAGGTYEQYF
TRBD1	17	TRBV20-1	.	TRBJ2-7	TGCTGCGCTAGAGATTTAGGTCCGGGACAGGGGACCTACGAGCAGTACTTC	CCARDLGPGQGTYEQYF
.	16	TRBV3-1	many	TRBJ1-1	TGTGCCAGCAGCCAGGGTCCGCGGAATCTTAACACTGAAGCTTTCTTT	CASSQGPRNLNTEAFF